This TCR beta chain stems from a study of shared clonotypes between healthy human individuals. Profiled with immunoSEQ multiplex PCR; TCRdb holds only in-frame clones, not every one. The sample records about 1.9 million clones, roughly 95% being singletons. Selected positively for CCR7 and CD45RO-negative, naive CD8 cells excluded terminally differentiated effector memory CD45RA+ cells. Trimming removed 0 bases from V and 3 bases from J, with 24 bases in between. CDR1 MGHRA and CDR2 YSYEKL come from the germline V gene. The CDR3 is 20 amino acids. The TCR originated in a man younger than 35 in good health. Some clones in this sample may be carry-over from other donors' samples. This chain joins TRBV4-1 and TRBJ2-1; the D call may be TRBD1 or TRBD2 (6 bases each). The sequencing sample was made of naive CD8+ T cells from PBMCs. The DNA of the CDR3 is TGCGCCAGCAGCCAAGACCCTTCGGAGGGGGTGGAGACGGGCTACAATGAGCAGTTCTTC. Its protein product is CASSQDPSEGVETGYNEQFF.